These 9 T cell receptor beta chains came from one sample sequenced in a study of T cell responses to AZD1222 COVID-19 vaccine. This table comes from immunoSEQ multiplex PCR, and its TCRdb copy is limited to in-frame clones, with some not included. This sample carries fewer than 200,000 clones, around 92% of them seen once, and the ten largest clones take about 9.4%. The input for sequencing was peripheral blood, taken on day 0 of AZD1222 vaccination. Receptors originate from an adult in good health.

The chain is built from TRBV10-3 and TRBJ2-7; the D gene is possibly TRBD1 (6 bases). Trimming cost V 7 bases and J 0 bases, with 13 bases left between them. The CDR3 runs to 14 residues. Germline lookup yields CDR1 ENHRY and CDR2 SYGVKD. The CDR3 is CAITPTGYSYEQYF. The CDR3 DNA reads as TGTGCCATCACTCCGACAGGCTACTCCTACGAGCAGTACTTC.

The V gene is TRBV19, the J gene TRBJ1-1; unclear D gene. CDR3 length equals 13 residues. From germline, CDR1 is LNHDA and CDR2 SQIVND (reference sequence). Trimming pared 3 bases from V and 5 bases from J, leaving 10 bases between. CDR3 sequence (DNA): TGTGCCAGTAGTATGTCCGGCGGTACTGAAGCTTTCTTT. Translated, it gives CASSMSGGTEAFF.

The chain links TRBV5-1 to TRBJ1-1; D call uncertain. Trimming took 3 bases from V and 0 from J, leaving 6 bases between them. From germline, CDR1 is SGHRS and CDR2 YFSETQ. The CDR3 runs 13 residues. The CDR3 region has the DNA TGCGCCAGCAGCTACAGCCTGAACACTGAAGCTTTCTTT. It yields the protein CASSYSLNTEAFF.

Concerning this clone itself: An end of the junction differs from the germline gene, which may be a read error. This chain uses TRBV28 with TRBJ1-1, with TRBD1 as a possible D gene (6 bases). Germline CDR1 is MDHEN and CDR2 is SYDVKM. This CDR3 spans 16 amino acids. The CDR3 reads CASSIESGRGGTEAFF. The CDR3 DNA follows: TGTGCCAGCAGTATTGAGTCCGGCAGGGGAGGGACTGAGGCTTTCTTT.

The chain combines TRBV5-1 with TRBJ2-3, with 7 bases fitting TRBD2. The CDR3 runs to 15 residues. CDR1 and CDR2 (germline): SGHRS, YFSETQ. V shed 4 bases, J shed 6 bases, and the junction held 11 bases outside the gene matches. CDR3 amino acids: CASSPRGGRTDTQYF. CDR3 sequence (DNA): TGCGCCAGCAGCCCCCGGGGCGGGAGAACGGATACGCAGTATTTT.

This clone came up once. This sequence joins TRBV2 and TRBJ1-1; D uncertain. The CDR3 has 13 residues. V was trimmed by 7 bases and J by 3 bases, leaving 12 bases between them. Germline lookup yields CDR1 SNHLY and CDR2 FYNNEI. This CDR3 reads CASKFRRDTEAFF. Written as DNA, the CDR3 is TGTGCCAGCAAGTTTCGTAGGGACACTGAAGCTTTCTTT.

This chain uses TRBV7-8 with TRBJ2-3; weak D call: TRBD1 (6 bases). Looked up from germline, CDR1 is SGHVS and CDR2 is FQNEAQ. This CDR3 is built from 13 residues. V lost 1 base, J lost 6 bases, and 8 bases lay in between. This CDR3 is CASSLGGPDTQYF. The CDR3 nucleotides read TGTGCCAGCAGCTTAGGGGGGCCTGATACGCAGTATTTT.

This clone was found once. This chain connects TRBV7-9 to TRBJ1-4; D is unclear. Per germline, CDR1 SEHNR and CDR2 FQNEAQ (reference sequence). This CDR3 has 15 amino acids. Trimming left V 5 bases short and J 0 bases short, with 10 bases between. The CDR3 bases are TGTGCCAGCAGCCCCCCGCGTTCAACTAATGAAAAACTGTTTTTT. This codes for CASSPPRSTNEKLFF.

The genes are TRBV6-2 or TRBV6-3 and TRBJ1-2, with a possible D match to TRBD1 (5 bases). This CDR3 is built from 14 residues. Germline V gene sequence: CDR1 MNHEY, CDR2 SVGEGT. The V gene lost 2 bases and the J gene lost 6 bases, with 13 bases spanning the gap. The CDR3 nucleotides read TGTGCCAGCAGTTACGGGGGAGAGATAGATGGCTACACCTTC. Amino acid sequence: CASSYGGEIDGYTF.